The 21 T cell receptor beta chains below all came from one sample that was sequenced in a study of shared clonotypes between healthy human individuals. Assay used: immunoSEQ multiplex PCR; TCRdb lists only in-frame clones, some missing. Of over 400,000 clones in the sample, 95% to 97% were seen once. The sequenced material came from naive CD4+ T cells sorted from blood. Specified subset: CD45RA+ positively selected. The receptors originated from a woman aged 25-40 years in good health.

This chain uses TRBV2 with TRBJ2-2, with no clear D. V lost 8 bases and J lost 6, with 13 bases in between. This CDR3 comprises 13 residues. CDR1 and CDR2 (germline): SNHLY, FYNNEI. DNA for the CDR3: TGTGCCAGCGCCGCTTTTTCCGCCGGGGAGCTGTTTTTT. Its protein product is CASAAFSAGELFF. Full variable domain (rest looked up from reference TRBV2 and TRBJ2-2): EPEVTQTPSHQVTQMGQEVILRCVPISNHLYFYWYRQILGQKVEFLVSFYNNEISEKSEIFDDQFSVERPDGSNFTLKIRSTKLEDSAMYFCASAAFSAGELFFGEGSRLTVL.

V usage is TRBV29-1 and J usage is TRBJ2-3; D call uncertain. The V and J ends lost 8 bases and 6 bases respectively, with 15 bases between them. CDR3 size: 12 residues. The germline CDR1 and CDR2 sequences are SQVTM and ANQGSEA. CDR3 nucleotide sequence: TGCAGCATGAGGCATCCTTCGGATACGCAGTATTTT. This encodes CSMRHPSDTQYF.

This chain joins TRBV5-4 and TRBJ2-5, with TRBD1 as a possible D gene (6 bases). The J call may be incorrect, as the DNA end agrees better with TRBJ2-7. The CDR3 totals 14 residues. CDR1 is SGHNT and CDR2 is YYREEE in the germline V gene (reference sequence). The CDR3 region has the DNA TGTGCCAGCAGCTTGGACGGGACAACCTACGAGCAGTACTTC. Its translation: CASSLDGTTYEQYF.

The chain carries TRBV21-1 and TRBJ2-1; TRBD1 reflects the table's D call only, with no check against the DNA. TRBV21-1 has pseudogene status. This CDR3 region has 14 residues. The CDR3 nucleotides are TGTGCCAGCAGCACGACCCAGGGGAAAGGTGAGCAGTTCTTC. It yields the protein CASSTTQGKGEQFF.

The rearrangement joins TRBV7-9 to TRBJ2-2; 15 bases map to TRBD2. This CDR3 comprises 16 residues. V shed 6 bases, J shed 5 bases, and the junction held 4 bases outside the gene matches. Germline CDR1 and CDR2: SEHNR and FQNEAQ (reference sequence). The CDR3 spells CASRPGTSGRTGELFF. Here the CDR3 DNA reads TGTGCCAGCAGGCCCGGGACTAGCGGGAGGACCGGGGAGCTGTTTTTT. The entire variable domain, with the rest obtained from reference TRBV7-9 and TRBJ2-2, is as follows: DTGVSQNPRHKITKRGQNVTFRCDPISEHNRLYWYRQTLGQGPEFLTYFQNEAQLEKSRLLSDRFSAERPKGSFSTLEIQRTEQGDSAMYLCASRPGTSGRTGELFFGEGSRLTVL.

V gene TRBV4-1 combines with J gene TRBJ1-5; 7 bases are a match to TRBD1. Losses at the gene ends were 2 bases for V and 0 bases for J; bases not matched to a gene: 4. Germline V lookup: CDR1 MGHRA, CDR2 YSYEKL. The length of the CDR3 is 16 residues. This CDR3 reads CASSQRTGNSNQPQHF. CDR3 nucleotide sequence: TGCGCCAGCAGCCAACGGACAGGAAATAGCAATCAGCCCCAGCATTTT.

V is TRBV19 and J is TRBJ2-2; 10 positions match TRBD1. This CDR3 region has 16 residues. J was trimmed by 5 bases and V by 4 bases; bases with no gene match: 7. Germline assignment: CDR1 LNHDA and CDR2 SQIVND (reference sequence). The CDR3, as DNA: TGTGCCAGTAGTACCCGGACAGGGGGGTGGACCGGGGAGCTGTTTTTT. It yields the protein CASSTRTGGWTGELFF.

This rearrangement joins TRBV5-6 to TRBJ1-5; D remains ambiguous. The germline V and J ends were trimmed by 1 base and 1 base, with 3 bases remaining between them. The CDR3 is 13 amino acids. CDR1 is SGHDT, CDR2 YYEEEE, per germline. CDR3 nucleotides: TGTGCCAGCAGCTTGCGGAGCAATCAGCCCCAGCATTTT. Amino acid sequence: CASSLRSNQPQHF.

The chain joins TRBV6-4 to TRBJ1-1; 7 bases match TRBD1. J lost 3 bases, V lost 4 bases, and 5 bases had no gene match. In germline, CDR1 is MRHNA, CDR2 SNTAGT. The CDR3 spans 14 residues. CDR3 residues: CASSVTGEDTEAFF. The DNA for the CDR3 is TGTGCCAGCAGTGTAACAGGGGAGGACACTGAAGCTTTCTTT.

The chain combines TRBV6-5 with TRBJ2-7, with a possible D match to TRBD1 (7 bases). V was clipped by 6 bases and J by 3 bases, with 18 bases between them. The CDR3 contains 15 residues. Germline CDR1 is MNHEY and CDR2 is SVGAGI. CDR3: CASSFMRDSHYEQYF. The CDR3 nucleotides are TGTGCCAGCAGCTTTATGCGGGACAGCCACTACGAGCAGTACTTC.

This sequence joins TRBV28 and TRBJ2-7; TRBD2 agrees at 9 bases. Germline-derived CDR1 and CDR2 are MDHEN and SYDVKM. The junction had 5 bases not matched to a gene; V was cut back by 0 bases and J by 5 bases. The CDR3 is made up of 15 amino acids. In nucleotides, the CDR3 is TGTGCCAGCAGTTTATGGGGGACTAGCTTCCACGAGCAGTACTTC. It encodes CASSLWGTSFHEQYF.

CDR3 protein: CASEATSPGANVLTF. The CDR3 coding sequence is TGTGCCAGCGAGGCCACAAGCCCTGGGGCCAACGTCCTGACTTTC. This rearrangement joins TRBV28 to TRBJ2-6; D is unclear. Deletions cut 8 bases from V and 2 bases from J, with 13 bases between. The germline gives CDR1 MDHEN, CDR2 SYDVKM. This CDR3 is 15 amino acids long.

On this clone: Within the sample, other DNA sequences also encode this same CDR3. V usage is TRBV7-2 and J usage is TRBJ2-7, with TRBD2 matching 7 bases. J lost 3 bases, V lost 2 bases, and 1 base had no gene match. The CDR3 has 13 residues. Germline-derived CDR1 and CDR2 are SGHTA and FQGNSA. CDR3 sequence reads: CASSLTGGYEQYF. The CDR3 region has the DNA TGTGCCAGCAGCTTAACGGGGGGCTACGAGCAGTACTTC.

The chain carries TRBV19 and TRBJ2-7; D is unclear. Trimming pared 4 bases from V and 7 bases from J, leaving 11 bases between. CDR1 and CDR2 (germline): LNHDA, SQIVND (reference sequence). This CDR3 contains 12 residues. The CDR3 bases are TGTGCCAGTAGTACCCTTGGCTCTGAGCAGTACTTC. Its translation: CASSTLGSEQYF.

The V call is TRBV14, the J call TRBJ1-1; maybe TRBD1 (5 bases). Germline CDR1 and CDR2: SGHDN and FVKESK. The CDR3 covers 16 residues. V was shortened by 0 bases and J by 5 bases, with 16 bases between the two germline ends. The CDR3 bases are TGTGCCAGCAGCCAAGATTGGAGTCAGGGTCGAACTGAAGCTTTCTTT. This codes for CASSQDWSQGRTEAFF.

V usage is TRBV5-6 and J usage is TRBJ2-5; a weak D match, TRBD1 (5 bases). With 2 bases removed from V and 4 bases from J, the gap between germline ends came to 9 bases. This CDR3 spans 13 amino acids. CDR1 and CDR2 from the germline V gene are SGHDT and YYEEEE. The CDR3 spells CASSLGATETQYF. In DNA form, the CDR3 reads TGTGCCAGCAGCTTAGGGGCTACAGAGACCCAGTACTTC.

J is TRBJ1-2 and V is TRBV14, with 8 bases matching TRBD1. Germline loops: CDR1 SGHDN, CDR2 FVKESK. This CDR3 has 15 amino acids. V lost 4 bases, J lost 4 bases, and 8 bases stayed unmatched. The CDR3 protein is CASSLISGGGYGYTF. The CDR3 DNA follows: TGTGCCAGCAGCCTCATTTCAGGGGGCGGCTATGGCTACACCTTC.

DNA of the CDR3: TGCAGCTCCGCCTTCCGACTAGCGGGCTACAATGAGCAGTTCTTC. Translated, it gives CSSAFRLAGYNEQFF. The rearrangement uses TRBV29-1 and TRBJ2-1; TRBD2 matches 10 bases. From germline, CDR1 is SQVTM and CDR2 ANQGSEA. The CDR3 has 15 residues. V gave up 8 bases and J gave up 3 bases; unmatched junction bases: 10.

The chain couples TRBV25-1 to TRBJ1-5; the D is unclear. Deletions cut 4 bases from V and 2 bases from J, with 9 bases between. Germline CDR1 MGHDK, CDR2 SYGVNS. The CDR3 has 14 residues. CDR3 protein: CASSGASGNQPQHF. The CDR3 DNA reads TGTGCCAGCAGTGGAGCCTCTGGCAATCAGCCCCAGCATTTT.

The V gene is TRBV6-1, the J gene TRBJ2-2; 13 nucleotides match TRBD2. This CDR3 has 13 residues. Trimming removed 11 bases from V and 7 bases from J; junction bases left unmatched: 4. CDR1 and CDR2 (germline): MNHNS, SASEGT. The CDR3 coding sequence is TGTGCCGGAAGGACTAGCGGGAGCGGGGAGCTGTTTTTT. Its protein is CAGRTSGSGELFF.

The chain uses TRBV4-1 and TRBJ2-2, with a weak D call TRBD1 (7 bases). The V gene's germline CDR1 is MGHRA and CDR2 YSYEKL. Trimming pared 4 bases from V and 2 bases from J, leaving 17 bases between. The CDR3 contains 17 residues. The DNA for the CDR3 is TGCGCCAGCAGCCCAGTGCAGGGGGGAATAAACACCGGGGAGCTGTTTTTT. It translates to CASSPVQGGINTGELFF.